Each of the 14 T cell receptor beta chains below was sequenced from the same sample in a study of control samples from healthy donors and cancer patients. Profiling relied on immunoSEQ multiplex PCR, and the TCRdb table lists in-frame clones only, not all of them. This sample carries more than 95,000 clones, less than 90% of them seen once, and the ten largest clones take 1.5% to 2%. Sequences were obtained from blood. The receptor source for this set is a man aged 18 to 29 in good health.

The chain is built from TRBV7-2 and TRBJ2-5, with TRBD2 matching 8 bases. This CDR3 has 15 residues. Germline V lookup: CDR1 SGHTA, CDR2 FQGNSA. V gave up 6 bases and J gave up 5 bases; unmatched junction bases: 11. CDR3 sequence: CASRAEGTRWETQYF. As DNA, the CDR3 is TGTGCCAGCAGAGCCGAGGGGACTAGATGGGAGACCCAGTACTTC.

The chain joins TRBV12-3 or TRBV12-4 to TRBJ1-5, with 7 bases aligning to TRBD1. V gave up 8 bases and J gave up 4 bases; unmatched junction bases: 5. The CDR3 length is 13 residues. As DNA, the CDR3 is TGTGCCAGCGGCTCACAGGGGAATCAGCCCCAGCATTTT. Encoded protein: CASGSQGNQPQHF.

The chain combines TRBV18 with TRBJ1-5, with 9 positions matching TRBD1. With 0 bases clipped from V and 5 bases from J, the junction kept 5 bases outside the gene matches. Germline CDR1 is KGHSH and CDR2 is LQKENI. The CDR3 is made up of 16 amino acids. The CDR3: CASSPPPGQGHQPQHF. The DNA for the CDR3 is TGTGCCAGCTCACCACCCCCGGGACAGGGTCATCAGCCCCAGCATTTT.

The rearrangement joins TRBV6-4 to TRBJ1-1; possibly TRBD1 for D (6 bases). This CDR3 is built from 13 residues. V lost 6 bases and J 1 base, leaving 9 bases between the germline ends. In germline, CDR1 is MRHNA, CDR2 SNTAGT. CDR3 residues: CASRVQGNTEAFF. CDR3 DNA: TGTGCCAGCAGGGTACAGGGGAACACTGAAGCTTTCTTT.

V gene TRBV13 combines with J gene TRBJ1-5; D gene unclear. The CDR3 spans 13 residues. From germline, CDR1 is PRHDT and CDR2 FYEKMQ (reference sequence). V dropped 2 bases and J dropped 4 bases, with 6 bases sitting between them. CDR3 DNA sequence: TGTGCCAGCAGCTTATCGGGTAATCAGCCCCAGCATTTT. Its protein is CASSLSGNQPQHF.

This chain uses TRBV7-8 with TRBJ2-6, with D possibly being TRBD1 (5 bases). The CDR3 has 18 amino acids. The V end lost 5 bases, the J end lost 1 base, and 18 bases lay between the germline ends. Germline loops: CDR1 SGHVS, CDR2 FQNEAQ. The CDR3 spells CASSGASLTRSGANVLTF. DNA for the CDR3: TGTGCCAGCAGCGGGGCTTCCCTGACCCGGTCTGGGGCCAACGTCCTGACTTTC.

This clone was recorded once. Other DNA variants within this sample encode the same CDR3. This chain links TRBV5-5 with TRBJ1-6, with D hard to call. The CDR3 runs 15 residues. V was shortened by 0 bases and J by 0 bases, with 4 bases between the two germline ends. The V gene's germline CDR1 is SGHKS and CDR2 YYEKEE (reference sequence). The CDR3 region is CASSLESSYNSPLHF. The CDR3 DNA follows: TGTGCCAGCAGCTTGGAGAGCTCCTATAATTCACCCCTCCACTTT.

This clone turned up a few times. The chain carries TRBV9 and TRBJ1-5, with TRBD1 identical over 7 bases. J lost 6 bases, V lost 0 bases, and 6 bases had no gene match. Germline V gene lookup returns CDR1 SGDLS and CDR2 YYNGEE. This CDR3 has 15 amino acids. The CDR3 spells CASSVGIGGSQPQHF. The CDR3 DNA reads TGTGCCAGCAGCGTAGGCATAGGGGGCAGTCAGCCCCAGCATTTT.

This rearrangement joins TRBV2 to TRBJ2-5, with a possible D match to TRBD1 (7 bases). Trimming removed 4 bases at V and 5 bases at J, with 14 bases between. This CDR3 has 14 residues. Per the germline V gene, CDR1 is SNHLY and CDR2 is FYNNEI. The CDR3 DNA sequence: TGTGCCAGCAGTGGGACAGGACGGGGGGAGACCCAGTACTTC. It specifies CASSGTGRGETQYF.

This sequence joins TRBV28 and TRBJ1-1; TRBD1 is a possible D gene (5 bases). CDR1 is MDHEN, CDR2 SYDVKM, per germline. Trimming cost V 11 bases and J 3 bases, with 16 bases left between them. The CDR3 is 13 amino acids. The CDR3 here is CAGTRAGYTEAFF. The CDR3 coding sequence is TGTGCCGGCACCAGGGCCGGGTACACTGAAGCTTTCTTT.

This clone was counted once. This chain links TRBV9 with TRBJ2-3, with TRBD2 matching over 11 bases. The CDR3 consists of 16 residues. In germline, CDR1 is SGDLS, CDR2 YYNGEE. V dropped 4 bases and J dropped 0; count of bases not matched to a gene: 4. The CDR3 DNA is TGTGCCAGCAGCCCCCGACTAGCGGGAAGCACAGATACGCAGTATTTT. Its protein is CASSPRLAGSTDTQYF.

The rearrangement links TRBV27 to TRBJ2-7; 13 positions agree with TRBD2. CDR1 MNHEY and CDR2 SMNVEV come from the germline V gene (reference sequence). The V gene end was trimmed by 6 bases and the J gene end by 2 bases; junction bases not matched to a gene: 13. This CDR3 is 18 amino acids long. The CDR3 here is CASRATSGRALWPYEQYF. In DNA form, the CDR3 reads TGTGCCAGCAGAGCTACTAGCGGGAGGGCCCTTTGGCCCTACGAGCAGTACTTC.

This chain joins TRBV9 and TRBJ2-7, with 8 bases aligning to TRBD1. Germline V gives CDR1 SGDLS, CDR2 YYNGEE. This CDR3 has 14 residues. The V gene end was trimmed by 1 base and the J gene end by 8 bases; junction bases not matched to a gene: 8. DNA of the CDR3: TGTGCCAGCAGCGTAACGGACAGGGACGGGAAGCAGTACTTC. Its translation is CASSVTDRDGKQYF.

This chain uses TRBV4-2 with TRBJ2-2; 9 nucleotides align to TRBD2. V lost 0 bases and J lost 5; bases outside the gene matches: 13. This CDR3 comprises 19 residues. Germline V gene sequence: CDR1 LGHNA, CDR2 YNFKEQ. CDR3 protein: CASSQDRVAGAGATGELFF. CDR3 nucleotide sequence: TGTGCCAGCAGCCAAGATCGGGTAGCGGGAGCGGGGGCAACCGGGGAGCTGTTTTTT.